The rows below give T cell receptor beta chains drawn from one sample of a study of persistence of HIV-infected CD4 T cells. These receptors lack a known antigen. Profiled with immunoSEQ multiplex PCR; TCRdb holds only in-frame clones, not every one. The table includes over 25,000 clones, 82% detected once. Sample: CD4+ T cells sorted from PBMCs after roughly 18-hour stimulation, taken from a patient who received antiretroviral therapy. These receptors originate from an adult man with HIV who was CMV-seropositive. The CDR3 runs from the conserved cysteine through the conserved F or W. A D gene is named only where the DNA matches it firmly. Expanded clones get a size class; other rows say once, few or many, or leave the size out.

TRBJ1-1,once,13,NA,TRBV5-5,TGTGCCAGCACCACCCCGGGGCCCACTGAAGCTTTCTTT,CASTTPGPTEAFF
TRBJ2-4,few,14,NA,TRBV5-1,TGCGCCAGCACCGCCGGGACGGGGGCCAACATTCAGTACTTC,CASTAGTGANIQYF
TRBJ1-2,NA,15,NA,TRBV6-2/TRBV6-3,TGTGCCAGCAGTCGCGGACAGCCGACCTGGTATGGCTACACCTTC,CASSRGQPTWYGYTF
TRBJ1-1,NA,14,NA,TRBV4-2,TGTGCCAGCAGCCAAGATCGGGGGGGGACTGAAGCTTTCTTT,CASSQDRGGTEAFF
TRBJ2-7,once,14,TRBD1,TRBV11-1,TGTGCCAGCAGCTCCCGACAGGGGGTCCACGAGCAGTACTTC,CASSSRQGVHEQYF
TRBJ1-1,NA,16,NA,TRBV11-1,TGTGCCAGCAGCCCACCGACCTGGGGGATGAACACTGAAGCTTTCTTT,CASSPPTWGMNTEAFF
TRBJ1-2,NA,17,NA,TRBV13,TGTGCCAGCAGCTTACGGGGGGGCCGGGCGAGCGGCGCAGGCTACACCTTC,CASSLRGGRASGAGYTF
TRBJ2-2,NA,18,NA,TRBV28,TGTGCCAGCAGTTTATGGGCGGGGGACACCCCGAACACCGGGGAGCTGTTTTTT,CASSLWAGDTPNTGELFF
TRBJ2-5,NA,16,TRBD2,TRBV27,TGTGCCAGCAGTTCCGGACTAGCGGGGGGGCAAGAGACCCAGTACTTC,CASSSGLAGGQETQYF
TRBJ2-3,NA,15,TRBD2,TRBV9,TGTGCCAGCAGCGTCGGAGGGAGGGGCACAGATACGCAGTATTTT,CASSVGGRGTDTQYF
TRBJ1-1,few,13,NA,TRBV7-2,TGTGCCAGCAGCTTAGCGCGTGGAACTGAAGCTTTCTTT,CASSLARGTEAFF
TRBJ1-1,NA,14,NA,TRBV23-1,TGCGCCAGCAGGCCCGTCGGGGAGGGCCCTGTAGCTTTCTTT,CASRPVGEGPVAFF
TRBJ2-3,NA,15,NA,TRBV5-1,TGCGCCAGCAGCTTACCAGGGGCTAGCACAGATACGCAGTATTTT,CASSLPGASTDTQYF
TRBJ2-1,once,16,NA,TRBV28,TGTGCCAGCAGTTCATATACAGCAAGCTCCTACAATGAGCAGTTCTTC,CASSSYTASSYNEQFF
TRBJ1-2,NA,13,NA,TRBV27,TGTGCCAGCAGTTTATTGCCCATCCGGGGCTACACCTTC,CASSLLPIRGYTF
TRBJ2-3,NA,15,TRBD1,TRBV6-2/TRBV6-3,TGTGCCAGCAGTTACTATCGGACAGGAGCAGATACGCAGTATTTT,CASSYYRTGADTQYF
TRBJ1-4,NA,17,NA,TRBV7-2,TGTGCCAGCAGCTTAGCGGGCGGAGCAACAACTAATGAAAAACTGTTTTTT,CASSLAGGATTNEKLFF
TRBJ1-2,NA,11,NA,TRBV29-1,TGCAGCGTTGTAGGGGCGCAGGGCTACACCTTC,CSVVGAQGYTF
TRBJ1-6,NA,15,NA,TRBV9,TGTGCCAGCAGCGCCACAGGGTCCTATAATTCACCCCTCCACTTT,CASSATGSYNSPLHF
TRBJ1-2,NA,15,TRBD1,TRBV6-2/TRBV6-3,TGTGCCAGCAGTTACTCGACAGGGGCTTACTATGGCTACACCTTC,CASSYSTGAYYGYTF
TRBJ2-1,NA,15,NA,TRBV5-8,TGTGCCAGCAGCTTGGACGGGATTTGGGCCAATGAGCAGTTCTTC,CASSLDGIWANEQFF
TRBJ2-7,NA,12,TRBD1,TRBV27,TGTGCCAGCAGCAACAGGGGGCTTGGGCAGTACTTC,CASSNRGLGQYF
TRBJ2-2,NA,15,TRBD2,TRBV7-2,TGTGCCAGCTGGATTAGCGGGACACACACCGGGGAGCTGTTTTTT,CASWISGTHTGELFF
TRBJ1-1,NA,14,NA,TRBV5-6,TGTGCCAGTTCCCTGGGGGGGGGACGGACTGAAGCTTTCTTT,CASSLGGGRTEAFF
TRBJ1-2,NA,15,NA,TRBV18,TGTGCCAGCTCACCGTCCCGGCTCCACCGGGATGGCTACACCTTC,CASSPSRLHRDGYTF
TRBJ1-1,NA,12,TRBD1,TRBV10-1,TGCGCCAGCAGCGCAGGGGGAACTGAAGCTTTCTTT,CASSAGGTEAFF
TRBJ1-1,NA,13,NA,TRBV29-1,TGCAGCGCCCAAGGAGGGTACAGAACTGAAGCTTTCTTT,CSAQGGYRTEAFF
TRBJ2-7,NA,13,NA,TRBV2,TGTGCCACGAGGATAGGGGGATCCTACGAGCAGTACTTC,CATRIGGSYEQYF
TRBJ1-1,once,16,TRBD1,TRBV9,TGTGCCAGCAGCGTCGGACAGGGGGCATGGGACACTGAAGCTTTCTTT,CASSVGQGAWDTEAFF
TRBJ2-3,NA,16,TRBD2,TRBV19,TGTGCCAGTAGTATTTCTCTAGCGGGGCGCCCGGGTACGCAGTATTTT,CASSISLAGRPGTQYF
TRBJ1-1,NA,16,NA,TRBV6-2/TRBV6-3,TGTGCCAGCAGTTCCTTCCTAGGGGGGAAAGGCACTGAAGCTTTCTTT,CASSSFLGGKGTEAFF
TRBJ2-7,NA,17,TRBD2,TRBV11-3,TGTGCCAGCAGCTTAGGGGGGGGAACGGACCTCCCCTACGAGCAGTACTTC,CASSLGGGTDLPYEQYF
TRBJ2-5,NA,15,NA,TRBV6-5,TGTGCCAGCAGTCTTCCTCGGGGGCCCCAAGAGACCCAGTACTTC,CASSLPRGPQETQYF
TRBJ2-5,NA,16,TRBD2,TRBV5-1,TGCGCCAGCAGCTGGACTAGCGGGGTGTCCCAAGAGACCCAGTACTTC,CASSWTSGVSQETQYF
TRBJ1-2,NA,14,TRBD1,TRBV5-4,TGTGCCAGTAAGCGCTCGGGACAGGGATCTGGCTACACCTTC,CASKRSGQGSGYTF
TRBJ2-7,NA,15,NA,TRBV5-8,TGTGCCAGCAGCTTGGTTAAGGGGGAAGCCTACGAGCAGTACTTC,CASSLVKGEAYEQYF
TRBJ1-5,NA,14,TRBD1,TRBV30,TGTGCCTGGGGGACAGACCATAGCAATCAGCCCCAGCATTTT,CAWGTDHSNQPQHF
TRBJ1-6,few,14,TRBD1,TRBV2,TGTGCCAGCAGTGAATCAGGGGGCAATTCACCCCTCCACTTT,CASSESGGNSPLHF
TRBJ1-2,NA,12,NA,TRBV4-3,TGCGCCAGCAGCCAAGTCGGCTATGGCTACACCTTC,CASSQVGYGYTF
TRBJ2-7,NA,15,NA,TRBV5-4,TGTGCCAGCAGCTTGGTGGGATTCTCATCCTACGAGCAGTACTTC,CASSLVGFSSYEQYF
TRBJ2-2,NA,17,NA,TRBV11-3,TGTGCCAGCAGCCCGGGGACGTGGCGGGCGAACACCGGGGAGCTGTTTTTT,CASSPGTWRANTGELFF
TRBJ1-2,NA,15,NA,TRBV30,TGTGCCTGGAGTGCAAAAGGGCCGTTGAATGAGGGCTACACCTTC,CAWSAKGPLNEGYTF
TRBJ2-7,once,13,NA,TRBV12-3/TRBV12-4,TGTGCCAGCAGTTTAAAGGCGTCAGGAGAGCAGTACTTC,CASSLKASGEQYF
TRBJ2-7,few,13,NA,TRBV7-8,TGTGCCAGCAGCTTAGCAGGAACCTACGAGCAGTACTTC,CASSLAGTYEQYF
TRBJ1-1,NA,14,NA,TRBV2,TGTGCCAGCAGTGGGGGGCGGATTAACACTGAAGCTTTCTTT,CASSGGRINTEAFF
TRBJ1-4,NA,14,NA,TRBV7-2,TGTGCCAGCAGCTACAGGAGGGCCCATGAAAAACTGTTTTTT,CASSYRRAHEKLFF
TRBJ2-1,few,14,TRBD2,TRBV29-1,TGCAGCGTGGATACTAGCGGCCTCTACAATGAGCAGTTCTTC,CSVDTSGLYNEQFF
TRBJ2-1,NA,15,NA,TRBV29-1,TGCAGCGTTGATCAGCTCGCCCCCTCCTACAATGAGCAGTTCTTC,CSVDQLAPSYNEQFF